One sample yielded the 20 T cell receptor beta chains listed below, sequenced in a study of OX40 agonist ivuxolimab in advanced cancers. TCRdb's copy holds only in-frame clones and misses some; the assay was immunoSEQ multiplex PCR. The sample consists of 60,000 or so clones, approximately 94% of them appearing once. Sequencing was performed on CD4+ or CD8+ T cells sorted from blood, taken in a trial of the OX40 agonist ivuxolimab. The origin of the receptors is an adult with an advanced solid tumor such as melanoma, head and neck, liver or kidney cancer.

CDR3 nucleotide sequence: TGTGCCAGCAGTTCGAATTTAGAAAAACTGTTTTTT. Translated: CASSSNLEKLFF. V is TRBV6-5 and J is TRBJ1-4; D unclear. CDR3 size: 12 residues. Trimming cost V 4 bases and J 8 bases, with 8 bases left between them. Germline CDR1 is MNHEY and CDR2 is SVGAGI.

The V and J genes are TRBV7-3 and TRBJ2-1, with TRBD2 matching 8 bases. Germline V gene sequence: CDR1 SGHTA, CDR2 FQGTGA. V lost 2 bases, J lost 5 bases, and 2 bases stayed unmatched. The length of the CDR3 is 14 residues. Written as DNA, the CDR3 is TGTGCCAGCAGCTTAGCGGGGGGACACAATGAGCAGTTCTTC. Translation gives CASSLAGGHNEQFF.

The rearrangement joins TRBV11-2 to TRBJ2-2; 10 bases agree with TRBD2. The CDR3 contains 16 residues. V trimming: 5 bases; J trimming: 1 base; junction bases outside the gene matches: 4. CDR1 and CDR2 (germline): SGHAT, FQNNGV. The CDR3 region is CASSVGLAVNTGELFF. The CDR3 bases are TGTGCCAGCAGCGTCGGACTAGCGGTGAACACCGGGGAGCTGTTTTTT.

The J gene is TRBJ2-7, the V gene TRBV5-4; D is perhaps TRBD1 (7 bases). CDR1 and CDR2 from the germline V gene are SGHNT and YYREEE (reference sequence). This CDR3 spans 14 amino acids. Trimming took 3 bases from V and 1 from J, leaving 11 bases between them. CDR3 residues: CASSWGDSSYEQYF. The CDR3 bases are TGTGCCAGCAGCTGGGGGGACAGTTCCTACGAGCAGTACTTC.

The chain is built from TRBV5-4 and TRBJ1-2; D is uncertain. Trimming removed 4 bases at V and 4 bases at J, with 17 bases between. The germline V gene has CDR1 SGHNT and CDR2 YYREEE (reference sequence). The CDR3 is made up of 15 amino acids. The chain's CDR3 is CASSQDPSGIYGYTF. In nucleotides, the CDR3 is TGTGCCAGCAGCCAAGACCCTTCGGGAATCTATGGCTACACCTTC.

CDR3 nucleotides: TGTGCCAGCAGTTACCAAGGGGGCGAGCAGTACTTC. Its protein is CASSYQGGEQYF. This chain links TRBV6-5 with TRBJ2-7; D perhaps matches TRBD1 (6 bases). CDR1 is MNHEY, CDR2 SVGAGI, per germline. Trimming left V 2 bases short and J 6 bases short, with 8 bases between. CDR3 length: 12 residues.

The rearrangement joins TRBV5-1 to TRBJ2-7; TRBD2 might be the D (5 bases). V gave up 6 bases and J gave up 3 bases, with 13 bases separating them. CDR1 is SGHRS, CDR2 YFSETQ, per germline. The CDR3 runs to 13 residues. CDR3 region: CASNDGIFYEQYF. CDR3 nucleotides: TGCGCCAGCAATGACGGGATTTTCTACGAGCAGTACTTC.

The V and J genes are TRBV15 and TRBJ2-3; D ambiguous. CDR1 LNHNV and CDR2 YYDKDF come from the germline V gene (reference sequence). There are 12 residues in the CDR3. Trimming shortened V by 8 bases and J by 3 bases, and 9 bases separated the two germline ends. The CDR3 DNA sequence: TGTGCCACCGGGCTAGTTACAGATACGCAGTATTTT. This codes for CATGLVTDTQYF.

This sequence joins TRBV19 and TRBJ1-5; D is uncertain. The V end lost 3 bases, the J end lost 0 bases, and 9 bases lay between the germline ends. Germline CDR1 is LNHDA and CDR2 is SQIVND (reference sequence). This CDR3 spans 15 amino acids. The CDR3 DNA reads as TGTGCCAGTAGTATTTGGCAGGCTAGCAATCAGCCCCAGCATTTT. It is translated as CASSIWQASNQPQHF. The variable domain in full, completed from reference TRBV19 and TRBJ1-5, reads DGGITQSPKYLFRKEGQNVTLSCEQNLNHDAMYWYRQDPGQGLRLIYYSQIVNDFQKGDIAEGYSVSREKKESFPLTVTSAQKNPTAFYLCASSIWQASNQPQHFGDGTRLSIL.

The rearrangement links TRBV7-9 to TRBJ1-1, with D unclear. Germline CDR1 is SEHNR and CDR2 is FQNEAQ (reference sequence). The V end lost 2 bases, the J end lost 5 bases, and 6 bases lay between the germline ends. The CDR3 contains 12 residues. The CDR3, as DNA: TGTGCCAGCAGCTTATTCGGGACTGAAGCTTTCTTT. It encodes CASSLFGTEAFF.

This chain connects TRBV9 to TRBJ2-5; D is uncertain. CDR1 and CDR2 from the germline V gene are SGDLS and YYNGEE. V was pared by 3 bases and J by 1 base, with 4 bases between. This CDR3 is 12 amino acids long. The CDR3 DNA is TGTGCCAGCAGCGGACCCCAAGAGACCCAGTACTTC. Amino acid sequence: CASSGPQETQYF.

This chain uses TRBV27 with TRBJ2-3; 9 bases match TRBD2. V trimming: 6 bases; J trimming: 5 bases; junction bases outside the gene matches: 15. The length of the CDR3 is 17 residues. Per the germline V gene, CDR1 is MNHEY and CDR2 is SMNVEV (reference sequence). The CDR3 is CASSPLFAGGPEDTQYF. The CDR3 nucleotides are TGTGCCAGCAGCCCCCTATTTGCGGGAGGGCCGGAAGATACGCAGTATTTT.

This chain joins TRBV2 and TRBJ2-2; D remains unclear. This CDR3 has 12 residues. Per germline, CDR1 SNHLY and CDR2 FYNNEI. V gave up 0 bases and J gave up 7 bases, with 3 bases separating them. CDR3 in DNA: TGTGCCAGCAGTGAAGCCTACGGGGAGCTGTTTTTT. Residues: CASSEAYGELFF.

This clone is a singleton in its sample. V usage is TRBV11-3 and J usage is TRBJ1-1; no reliable D call. CDR1 and CDR2 from the germline V gene are SGHNT and YENEEA. The CDR3 has 16 residues. V was clipped by 1 base and J by 0 bases, with 12 bases between them. CDR3 nucleotides: TGTGCCAGCAGCTTAGGTATGGTCGTGATGAACACTGAAGCTTTCTTT. Residues: CASSLGMVVMNTEAFF.

This clone has only one observation. The V and J genes are TRBV6-5 and TRBJ1-2, with no clear D. CDR1 and CDR2 from the germline V gene are MNHEY and SVGAGI. The CDR3 is 15 amino acids. Trimming stripped 7 bases from V and 2 bases from J, with 17 bases between. The CDR3 region is CASMDGSLKNYGYTF. The CDR3 coding sequence is TGTGCCAGCATGGACGGGTCCTTGAAAAACTATGGCTACACCTTC.

This chain connects TRBV9 to TRBJ2-3; possibly TRBD2 for D (6 bases). The CDR3 is made up of 16 amino acids. V lost 6 bases, J lost 4 bases, and 21 bases lay in between. The germline CDR1 and CDR2 sequences are SGDLS and YYNGEE. The CDR3 DNA reads TGTGCCAGCAAAGGCTTCTCCGGGAGTAACTCAGATACGCAGTATTTT. Translation: CASKGFSGSNSDTQYF.

V gene TRBV29-1 combines with J gene TRBJ2-3; 10 bases line up with TRBD2. V dropped 0 bases and J dropped 4; count of bases not matched to a gene: 7. There are 16 residues in the CDR3. Germline CDR1 SQVTM, CDR2 ANQGSEA. The CDR3 spells CSVEDFLAGDSDTQYF. Here the CDR3 DNA reads TGCAGCGTTGAAGATTTTCTAGCGGGAGACTCAGATACGCAGTATTTT.

The CDR3 loop reads CASSTLGTFNEQFF. DNA of the CDR3: TGTGCCAGTAGCACTCTCGGGACATTCAATGAGCAGTTCTTC. This chain uses TRBV19 with TRBJ2-1, with D perhaps matching TRBD1 (6 bases). CDR1 is LNHDA and CDR2 is SQIVND in the germline V gene (reference sequence). Trimming took 6 bases from V and 6 from J, leaving 15 bases between them. The CDR3 consists of 14 residues.

This rearrangement joins TRBV9 to TRBJ2-7, with 11 positions matching TRBD2. The V and J ends lost 5 bases and 6 bases, in that order; junction bases with no gene match: 7. The CDR3 is made up of 14 amino acids. Looked up from germline, CDR1 is SGDLS and CDR2 is YYNGEE. The CDR3: CASRETSGSGEQYF. In DNA form, the CDR3 reads TGTGCCAGCAGGGAAACTAGCGGGAGCGGCGAGCAGTACTTC.

V gene TRBV4-3 combines with J gene TRBJ2-7; no reliable D call. This CDR3 is 13 amino acids long. The V end lost 6 bases, the J end lost 2 bases, and 11 bases lay between the germline ends. Per germline, CDR1 LGHNA and CDR2 YSLEER. The CDR3 DNA reads as TGCGCCAGCAGTCTAACGGTGGCCTACGAGCAGTACTTC. Protein: CASSLTVAYEQYF.